This TCR beta chain was captured in a study of blood T cell repertoires in COVID-19. Across the whole study: The origin of the acute and convalescent COVID-19 samples was the United States, Italy and Spain. PBMCs, B-cell-depleted T cells, or T cells provided the cDNA or gDNA that made up the material.

CDR1 and CDR2 from the germline V gene are LGHNT and FRNRAP. The junction had 12 bases not matched to a gene; V was cut back by 6 bases and J by 4 bases. CDR3 length equals 17 residues. Methods used by the authors: For nucleated cells, counts were estimated from reference gene primer amplification. TCRdb keeps only in-frame clones here, not all; method: immunoSEQ multiplex PCR. V and J calls and clone size are those listed in that table; D and trimming were worked out from the DNA. The sample includes just over 250,000 clones, 88% of them seen just once. The receptor comes from a man aged 55 to 70 who had recovered from COVID-19. Specimen: peripheral blood. The chain carries TRBV12-5 and TRBJ2-7; TRBD2 agrees at 13 bases. The CDR3: CASGLMTSGGPWYEQYF. In nucleotides, the CDR3 is TGTGCTAGTGGCTTAATGACTAGCGGGGGGCCCTGGTACGAGCAGTACTTC.